The 21 T cell receptor beta chains presented below share a single source sample, sequenced in a study of shared clonotypes between healthy human individuals (dated by TCRdb to 2018 to 2020). For the CD8 naive samples, CD45RO-negative cells were positively selected for CCR7, yielding a CD45RA+CCR7+ population from which TemRA cells were excluded. Library preparation employed the immunoSEQ multiplex PCR assay. TCRdb retrieved this table from immuneACCESS and kept in-frame rearrangements only. Not all clones are present; in checked studies, unresolved V genes account for under half, and no reason is known for the remainder. Present in this sample are more than 2 million clones, about 94% of which were seen just once. The biggest ten clones account for roughly 1% of the sample. Sample: naive CD8+ T cells sorted from blood. Explained via the paper, the cell subset or site label denotes: CD45RA+CCR7+. These receptors were obtained from a man in his late teens or twenties in good health.

A word on this clone: This same CDR3 is encoded by further DNA sequences in the sample. The chain combines TRBV7-9 with TRBJ2-7, with 7 bases matching TRBD1. From germline, CDR1 is SEHNR and CDR2 FQNEAQ (reference sequence). This CDR3 spans 13 amino acids. The V segment lost 5 bases and the J segment 2 bases; nucleotides outside the gene matches: 3. The CDR3 spells CASSPGQPYEQYF. The CDR3 nucleotides are TGTGCCAGCAGCCCGGGACAGCCCTACGAGCAGTACTTC.

The rearrangement uses TRBV7-2 and TRBJ1-6, with TRBD1 matching 7 bases. The V gene's germline CDR1 is SGHTA and CDR2 FQGNSA. The V segment lost 2 bases and the J segment 6 bases; nucleotides outside the gene matches: 7. The CDR3 runs to 16 residues. CDR3 DNA sequence: TGTGCCAGCAGCTTACCGGGACAGTTCTTTAATTCACCCCTCCACTTT. Its protein product is CASSLPGQFFNSPLHF. The entire variable domain, with the rest obtained from reference TRBV7-2 and TRBJ1-6, is as follows: GAGVSQSPSNKVTEKGKDVELRCDPISGHTALYWYRQSLGQGLEFLIYFQGNSAPDKSGLPSDRFSAERTGGSVSTLTIQRTQQEDSAVYLCASSLPGQFFNSPLHFGNGTRLTVT.

The V call is TRBV10-1, the J call TRBJ2-7; 7 bases match TRBD2. V shed 6 bases and J 6 bases; nucleotides not matched to a gene: 8. Germline CDR1 and CDR2: WNHNN and SYGVQD (reference sequence). This CDR3 region has 13 residues. This CDR3 is CASSDPGGGEQYF. The CDR3 DNA sequence: TGCGCCAGCAGCGATCCGGGCGGGGGCGAGCAGTACTTC.

The chain carries TRBV9 and TRBJ2-5, with 10 positions matching TRBD2. Trimming took 5 bases from V and 4 from J; bases not matched to a gene: 17. Germline V lookup: CDR1 SGDLS, CDR2 YYNGEE. The CDR3 consists of 18 residues. The CDR3, as DNA: TGTGCCAGCAGTTCTAATCCCTTTACCGGGACTAGCGCAGAGACCCAGTACTTC. Translating it yields CASSSNPFTGTSAETQYF.

DNA for the CDR3: TGTGCCAGCAGCTTAGAACTTTCAGGGGTCTACGAGCAGTACTTC. Encoded protein: CASSLELSGVYEQYF. The chain employs TRBV11-2 and TRBJ2-7; D possibly corresponds to TRBD1 (6 bases). The CDR3 runs 15 residues. The V end lost 0 bases, the J end lost 3 bases, and 12 bases lay between the germline ends. Germline CDR1 and CDR2: SGHAT and FQNNGV. The whole variable domain, remainder taken from reference TRBV11-2 and TRBJ2-7, is EAGVAQSPRYKIIEKRQSVAFWCNPISGHATLYWYQQILGQGPKLLIQFQNNGVVDDSQLPKDRFSAERLKGVDSTLKIQPAKLEDSAVYLCASSLELSGVYEQYFGPGTRLTVT.

The sample holds one count of this clone. This chain links TRBV5-1 with TRBJ2-7; D call uncertain. Trimming took 0 bases from V and 5 from J, leaving 12 bases between them. Germline CDR1 and CDR2: SGHRS and YFSETQ. The CDR3 has 14 amino acids. The CDR3 nucleotides read TGCGCCAGCAGCTTGGGGGCTGGACCGGACGAGCAGTACTTC. Its translation is CASSLGAGPDEQYF.

The chain employs TRBV5-4 and TRBJ2-5, with D tentatively TRBD1 (6 bases). The J call may be mistaken, given a closer DNA end match to TRBJ2-7. Germline assignment: CDR1 SGHNT and CDR2 YYREEE (reference sequence). The CDR3 consists of 14 residues. This CDR3 reads CASSLVTGLGEQYF. In DNA form, the CDR3 reads TGTGCCAGCAGCTTGGTAACAGGGTTGGGCGAGCAGTACTTC.

The V gene is TRBV25-1, the J gene TRBJ2-1; D may be TRBD1 (5 bases). Per the germline V gene, CDR1 is MGHDK and CDR2 is SYGVNS. The CDR3 contains 14 residues. V lost 1 base and J 3 bases, leaving 7 bases between the germline ends. The CDR3 region is CASSEFQGYNEQFF. DNA of the CDR3: TGTGCCAGCAGTGAATTCCAGGGCTACAATGAGCAGTTCTTC. Combining the CDR3 with reference TRBV25-1 and TRBJ2-1 gives the whole variable domain EADIYQTPRYLVIGTGKKITLECSQTMGHDKMYWYQQDPGMELHLIHYSYGVNSTEKGDLSSESTVSRIRTEHFPLTLESARPSHTSQYLCASSEFQGYNEQFFGPGTRLTVL.

The chain employs TRBV30 and TRBJ2-3; D possibly matches TRBD1 or TRBD2 (7 bases each). V lost 8 bases and J 4 bases, leaving 13 bases between the germline ends. The germline V gene has CDR1 GTSNPN and CDR2 SVGIG (reference sequence). The CDR3 has 12 residues. The CDR3 nucleotides are TGTGCCGCAGGGGGGGGGCCAGATACGCAGTATTTT. This gives the protein CAAGGGPDTQYF.

The chain has TRBV5-1 and TRBJ1-1; 8 bases fit TRBD1. V lost 2 bases and J lost 8; bases outside the gene matches: 5. Germline V CDR1 and CDR2: SGHRS, YFSETQ. The CDR3 length is 13 residues. As DNA, the CDR3 is TGCGCCAGCAGCTTCGGGGACAGGTTGGAAGCTTTCTTT. It specifies CASSFGDRLEAFF.

The V gene is TRBV27, the J gene TRBJ1-1; tentative D call: TRBD1 (6 bases). With 3 bases removed from V and 4 bases from J, the gap between germline ends came to 15 bases. This CDR3 comprises 15 residues. CDR1 and CDR2 (germline): MNHEY, SMNVEV (reference sequence). The CDR3 DNA reads TGTGCCAGCAGTTTGGGGGGGGGCGCATCCACTGAAGCTTTCTTT. Its protein is CASSLGGGASTEAFF.

The chain is built from TRBV4-3 and TRBJ2-1; 10 bases line up with TRBD2. Losses at the gene ends were 3 bases for V and 4 bases for J; bases not matched to a gene: 9. Germline CDR1 is LGHNA and CDR2 is YSLEER. This CDR3 contains 17 residues. In DNA form, the CDR3 reads TGCGCCAGCAGCCAGGAAGGCTGGACTAGCGGTTACAATGAGCAGTTCTTC. Protein product: CASSQEGWTSGYNEQFF.

The CDR3 nucleotides are TGCAGCGTTGAAGTCCAGCTAGCGGGAGGTAGATATTTT. It encodes CSVEVQLAGGRYF. The chain couples TRBV29-1 to TRBJ2-3, with 11 bases matching TRBD2. The CDR3 loop spans 13 amino acids. J was trimmed by 15 bases and V by 1 base; bases with no gene match: 9. Germline CDR1 reads SQVTM; CDR2 reads ANQGSEA.

A remark on this clone: Other DNA sequences in this sample translate to the same CDR3. The chain joins TRBV5-6 to TRBJ2-7; D is unclear. Germline V gene lookup returns CDR1 SGHDT and CDR2 YYEEEE. The ends were cut back, 4 bases at V and 0 bases at J, with 8 bases in the middle. CDR3 length equals 13 residues. For the CDR3, the DNA is TGTGCCAGCAGCCCGACGAGCTCCTACGAGCAGTACTTC. Protein: CASSPTSSYEQYF.

In the case of this clone: The same CDR3 also results from other DNA sequences found in this sample. The V gene is TRBV11-2, the J gene TRBJ2-1, with D unresolved. V gave up 1 base and J gave up 0 bases, with 10 bases separating them. CDR3 length equals 16 residues. CDR1 is SGHAT and CDR2 is FQNNGV in the germline V gene. The CDR3: CASSLGPGSSYNEQFF. The CDR3 DNA reads as TGTGCCAGCAGCTTAGGTCCGGGTAGCTCCTACAATGAGCAGTTCTTC.

The chain recombines TRBV5-6 with TRBJ2-7; 8 bases align to TRBD2. The germline V gene has CDR1 SGHDT and CDR2 YYEEEE. Germline trimming cut 4 bases from V and 0 bases from J; bases unmatched to any gene: 6. There are 15 residues in the CDR3. CDR3 nucleotide sequence: TGTGCCAGCAGCCCGACTAGCGCTAGCTCCTACGAGCAGTACTTC. It translates to CASSPTSASSYEQYF.

The chain links TRBV9 to TRBJ2-2, with D hard to call. Trimming removed 3 bases from V and 6 bases from J, with 12 bases in between. The CDR3 contains 14 residues. Germline V gene sequence: CDR1 SGDLS, CDR2 YYNGEE. Here the CDR3 DNA reads TGTGCCAGCAGCGCGACCCGATCCGCCGGGGAGCTGTTTTTT. Residues: CASSATRSAGELFF.

This clone was found once. This chain joins TRBV29-1 and TRBJ1-5, with 7 positions matching TRBD1. J gave up 6 bases and V 4 bases, and 3 bases lay outside the gene matches. This CDR3 has 12 residues. The V gene's germline CDR1 is SQVTM and CDR2 ANQGSEA. This CDR3 reads CSVVAGGQPQHF. Written as DNA, the CDR3 is TGCAGCGTTGTGGCAGGGGGTCAGCCCCAGCATTTT.

This sequence joins TRBV13 and TRBJ1-1; no clear D gene. V lost 0 bases and J lost 6, with 8 bases in between. CDR3 size: 13 residues. CDR1 and CDR2 (germline): PRHDT, FYEKMQ (reference sequence). The CDR3: CASSLGIDAEAFF. DNA of the CDR3: TGTGCCAGCAGCTTAGGCATTGACGCTGAAGCTTTCTTT. The full variable domain, completed using reference TRBV13 and TRBJ1-1, is AAGVIQSPRHLIKEKRETATLKCYPIPRHDTVYWYQQGPGQDPQFLISFYEKMQSDKGSIPDRFSAQQFSDYHSELNMSSLELGDSALYFCASSLGIDAEAFFGQGTRLTVV.

The chain recombines TRBV4-1 with TRBJ1-4; 11 nucleotides match TRBD1. V was pared by 4 bases and J by 6 bases, with 4 bases of the junction left unmatched. CDR1 and CDR2 (germline): MGHRA, YSYEKL. This CDR3 has 15 residues. The CDR3 sequence is CASSLRTGGDEKLFF. CDR3 coding DNA: TGCGCCAGCAGCCTTAGGACAGGGGGCGATGAAAAACTGTTTTTT.

J is TRBJ2-7 and V is TRBV10-1, with a weak D call TRBD1 (6 bases). Deletions cut 4 bases from V and 5 bases from J, with 27 bases between. The CDR3 loop spans 18 amino acids. Germline V gene lookup returns CDR1 WNHNN and CDR2 SYGVQD (reference sequence). The CDR3, as DNA: TGCGCCAGCAGTGTCTGTGTGGCGTGGGGGCCCATTTGGCACGAGCAGTACTTC. It translates to CASSVCVAWGPIWHEQYF.